These 30 T cell receptor beta chains came from one sample sequenced in a study of spatial heterogeneity in lung cancer. Notes on the study in general: Tracking of tumor mutation counts was seen in expanded intratumoral alpha and beta TCR counts.

TCRdb reprocessed the 5' RACE reads with MiXCR, giving one entry per CDR3 protein. The sample holds 13,000 or so distinct CDR3 sequences, just over 5% seen once. These receptors have no known antigen. The time point: sample taken at primary tumor resection. This material consisted of lung tumor tissue, taken at surgery. These receptors were obtained from a male donor with early-stage non-small cell lung cancer.

Turning to this clonotype: Since it is a stray read in a library aimed at alpha chains, this beta chain has a size that is not meaningful. The chain couples TRBV29-1 to TRBJ2-7; TRBD1 is a possible D gene (6 bases). Germline assignment: CDR1 SQVTM and CDR2 ANQGSEA. Deletions cut 6 bases from V and 6 bases from J, with 18 bases between. This CDR3 is built from 13 residues. This CDR3 is CSVRGQLRGEQYF. CDR3 in DNA: TGCAGCGTGCGAGGACAGCTTAGGGGCGAGCAGTACTTC.

To note about this clonotype: Since it is a stray read in a library aimed at alpha chains, this beta chain has a size that is not meaningful. The genes are TRBV20-1 and TRBJ2-7; D perhaps matches TRBD1 (5 bases). CDR1 is DFQATT, CDR2 SNEGSKA, per germline (reference sequence). V lost 2 bases, J lost 3 bases, and 11 bases lay in between. CDR3 length: 13 amino acids. The CDR3 protein is CSARQGKNYEQYF. CDR3 nucleotide sequence: TGCAGTGCTAGACAGGGAAAGAACTACGAGCAGTACTTC.

This clonotype was observed at least ten times. This beta chain slipped into a library made for alpha chains as a stray read, so its size is not meaningful. The V gene is TRBV7-6, the J gene TRBJ2-7; D might be TRBD1 (5 bases). Between the trimmed V and J ends, which lost 2 bases and 1 base, there was a span of 9 bases. The CDR3 covers 14 residues. Germline CDR1 reads SGHVS; CDR2 reads FNYEAQ. The CDR3 loop is CASSLTDTSYEQYF. The CDR3 DNA is TGTGCCAGCAGCTTAACGGACACTTCCTACGAGCAGTACTTC.

In its sample, this clonotype is medium-sized. Because the library targeted alpha chains, this beta chain is an off-target read whose size means little. The rearrangement joins TRBV9 to TRBJ2-7, with a possible D match to TRBD2 (6 bases). The length of the CDR3 is 14 residues. V was pared by 0 bases and J by 2 bases, with 9 bases between. CDR1 and CDR2 (germline): SGDLS, YYNGEE. The CDR3 region has the DNA TGTGCCAGCAGCGTAGAGCCTAGCGCCTACGAGCAGTACTTC. The encoded protein is CASSVEPSAYEQYF.

This clonotype was recorded many times. This beta chain turned up in a library designed for alpha chains; as an off-target read, its abundance says little. V usage is TRBV29-1 and J usage is TRBJ1-1; D remains unclear. The germline gives CDR1 SQVTM, CDR2 ANQGSEA. The CDR3 runs 11 residues. With 4 bases removed from V and 4 bases from J, the gap between germline ends came to 7 bases. CDR3 protein: CSVARGTEAFF. The CDR3 DNA is TGCAGCGTTGCACGGGGCACTGAAGCTTTCTTT.

In its sample, this clonotype was seen many times. This beta chain lies outside the target of a library built for alpha chains; its clone size means little. V is TRBV12-3 or TRBV12-4 and J is TRBJ2-6, with 7 bases lining up with TRBD1. The CDR3 totals 14 residues. Trimming at V came to 5 bases and at J to 3 bases, leaving 1 base not matched to a gene. CDR3 in DNA: TGTGCCAGCAGTACAGGGGTTGGGGCCAACGTCCTGACTTTC. Its protein product is CASSTGVGANVLTF.

Ten or more counts support this clonotype. This beta chain appears as a stray read in a library generated for alpha chains; its size is not informative. This chain joins TRBV28 and TRBJ2-6; tentatively, D is TRBD1 (5 bases). CDR1 MDHEN and CDR2 SYDVKM come from the germline V gene. V was cut by 3 bases and J by 1 base, with 7 bases left in between. The CDR3 is 15 amino acids. Written as DNA, the CDR3 is TGTGCCAGCAGTTTTCAGGGATCTGGGGCCAACGTCCTGACTTTC. Translated: CASSFQGSGANVLTF.

This clonotype is a singleton in its sample. The library was designed around alpha chains, so this beta chain is a stray read whose abundance carries little weight. The chain recombines TRBV6-5 with TRBJ1-6, with 7 bases that match TRBD1. CDR3 length equals 15 residues. In germline, CDR1 is MNHEY, CDR2 SVGAGI. V lost 8 bases and J lost 5; bases outside the gene matches: 9. The CDR3 DNA reads as TGTGCCAGCGGTTGGGAACAGGGGAATAATTCACCCCTCCACTTT. It translates to CASGWEQGNNSPLHF.

This clonotype was picked up many times. A library made for alpha chains picked up this beta chain off target, so its size means little. The chain is built from TRBV18 and TRBJ2-2, with 8 nucleotides matching TRBD2. Trimming removed 3 bases from V and 2 bases from J; junction bases left unmatched: 5. In germline, CDR1 is KGHSH, CDR2 LQKENI. This CDR3 is built from 16 residues. CDR3 region: CASSPSLAANTGELFF. The CDR3 DNA reads TGTGCCAGCTCACCGTCACTAGCGGCTAACACCGGGGAGCTGTTTTTT. Together with reference TRBV18 and TRBJ2-2, the CDR3 gives the full variable domain: NAGVMQNPRHLVRRRGQEARLRCSPMKGHSHVYWYRQLPEEGLKFMVYLQKENIIDESGMPKERFSAEFPKEGPSILRIQQVVRGDSAAYFCASSPSLAANTGELFFGEGSRLTVL.

Turning to this clonotype: Since it is a stray read in a library aimed at alpha chains, this beta chain has a size that is not meaningful. CDR3 nucleotide sequence: TGCGCCAGCAGTCCAGAGGGACAGGGGCTGGTTCGCGACGGGGAGCTGTTTTTT. It encodes CASSPEGQGLVRDGELFF. The chain is built from TRBV23-1 and TRBJ2-2; 10 nucleotides match TRBD1. TRBV23-1 is flagged as an ORF with uncertain function. CDR3 length: 18 residues. J gave up 7 bases and V 4 bases, and 15 bases lay outside the gene matches.

This clonotype was recorded many times. The library was prepared for alpha chains; this beta chain is a stray read, so its frequency means little. This chain connects TRBV14 to TRBJ1-1; D gene uncertain. V gave up 0 bases and J gave up 7 bases, with 15 bases separating them. Germline loops: CDR1 SGHDN, CDR2 FVKESK. This CDR3 has 15 amino acids. The CDR3 protein is CASSQDWEQEGEAFF. The CDR3 nucleotides read TGTGCCAGCAGCCAAGATTGGGAACAAGAGGGTGAAGCTTTCTTT.

This clonotype was detected many times. This beta chain is an off-target read within a library intended for alpha chains, so its frequency means little. The chain employs TRBV14 and TRBJ2-2, with D hard to call. V was shortened by 5 bases and J by 3 bases, with 10 bases between the two germline ends. Per the germline V gene, CDR1 is SGHDN and CDR2 is FVKESK. The CDR3 is made up of 14 amino acids. The DNA for the CDR3 is TGTGCCAGCAGCAGGGTCACCTACACCGGGGAGCTGTTTTTT. It translates to CASSRVTYTGELFF.

This clonotype showed up many times. The library was prepared for alpha chains; this beta chain is a stray read, so its frequency means little. V gene TRBV28 combines with J gene TRBJ2-3; D unresolved. CDR3 length: 11 residues. Germline V gene data show CDR1 as MDHEN and CDR2 as SYDVKM. V was clipped by 7 bases and J by 7 bases, with 9 bases between them. The CDR3 DNA reads TGTGCCAGCACCCTGTTGAATACGCAGTATTTT. This sequence encodes CASTLLNTQYF.

Notes on this clonotype: Because this beta chain is a stray read in a library intended to capture alpha chains, its abundance should not be given much weight. CDR3 coding DNA: TGCAGTGCTAGAAGGGTAGTGGGGGACTATGGCTACACCTTC. Amino acid sequence: CSARRVVGDYGYTF. V usage is TRBV20-1 and J usage is TRBJ1-2, with D maybe TRBD1 (5 bases). Trimming took off 2 bases at V and 3 bases at J, with 13 bases between the two ends. The CDR3 loop spans 14 amino acids. The germline CDR1 and CDR2 sequences are DFQATT and SNEGSKA (reference sequence).

This clonotype was counted many times. Within a library made for alpha chains, this beta chain is off target, and its count is uninformative. The CDR3 reads CASTDSPYEQYF. The CDR3 DNA reads as TGCGCCAGCACCGACAGTCCCTACGAGCAGTACTTC. The chain employs TRBV5-1 and TRBJ2-7; perhaps TRBD1 as D (5 bases). The germline V gene has CDR1 SGHRS and CDR2 YFSETQ. Trimming took 6 bases from V and 2 from J, leaving 9 bases between them. The CDR3 length is 12 residues.

Points on this clonotype: With the library built for alpha chains, this beta chain is off target and its frequency is not meaningful. The chain joins TRBV12-3 or TRBV12-4 to TRBJ1-2; TRBD1 is a possible D gene (6 bases). The CDR3 contains 12 residues. Trimming pared 5 bases from V and 7 bases from J, leaving 11 bases between. The CDR3 reads CASSTQGSGYTF. In DNA form, the CDR3 reads TGTGCCAGCAGTACACAGGGTTCTGGCTACACCTTC.

This clonotype was observed at least ten times. For a library built for alpha chains, this beta chain is a stray read; little rests on its size. The V gene is TRBV5-5, the J gene TRBJ2-3; tentatively, D is TRBD2 (5 bases). Germline CDR1 reads SGHKS; CDR2 reads YYEKEE (reference sequence). The CDR3 covers 15 residues. V was trimmed by 0 bases and J by 5 bases, leaving 13 bases between them. The CDR3 sequence is CASSLGVAGIDTQYF. The CDR3 DNA follows: TGTGCCAGCAGCTTGGGGGTCGCCGGGATAGATACGCAGTATTTT.

This clonotype has ten or more counts. This beta chain is a stray sequence in a library constructed for alpha chains; its clone size is not meaningful. This chain joins TRBV12-3 or TRBV12-4 and TRBJ1-1; D uncertain. The length of the CDR3 is 12 residues. Trimming pared 0 bases from V and 10 bases from J, leaving 9 bases between. For the CDR3, the DNA is TGTGCCAGCAGTTTAGCGGCAGGTCGAGCTTTCTTT. This sequence encodes CASSLAAGRAFF.

This clonotype was detected many times. Since the library was made to target alpha chains, this beta chain is a stray read and its abundance is not meaningful. This CDR3 is CASSPGHREDSPLHF. The CDR3 DNA sequence: TGTGCCAGCTCACCGGGACACCGGGAGGATTCACCCCTCCACTTT. This chain links TRBV18 with TRBJ1-6, with TRBD1 as a possible D gene (6 bases). CDR1 and CDR2 (germline): KGHSH, LQKENI. The CDR3 consists of 15 residues. Between the trimmed V and J ends, which lost 3 bases and 8 bases, there was a span of 14 bases.

This clonotype came up many times. This beta chain is a stray sequence in a library constructed for alpha chains; its clone size is not meaningful. The CDR3 coding sequence is TGTGCCAGCAGCCGGCGTGGGGCGACCCAGTACTTC. Residues: CASSRRGATQYF. J is TRBJ2-5 and V is TRBV11-2; D might be TRBD1 (5 bases). Per germline, CDR1 SGHAT and CDR2 FQNNGV. Trimming removed 5 bases at V and 7 bases at J, with 11 bases between. The CDR3 length is 12 residues.

Ten or more counts support this clonotype. The library was prepared for alpha chains; this beta chain is a stray read, so its frequency means little. The V call is TRBV5-1, the J call TRBJ2-1, with D hard to call. The CDR3 contains 13 residues. The germline gives CDR1 SGHRS, CDR2 YFSETQ. Trimming took off 0 bases at V and 6 bases at J, with 7 bases between the two ends. The CDR3 bases are TGCGCCAGCAGCTTGGCCCCCCTCAATGAGCAGTTCTTC. Its protein product is CASSLAPLNEQFF.

With regard to this clonotype: Because the library targeted alpha chains, this beta chain is an off-target read whose size means little. This sequence joins TRBV4-2 and TRBJ2-4; D is possibly TRBD1 or TRBD2 (5 bases each). The CDR3 contains 15 residues. V was pared by 2 bases and J by 5 bases, with 13 bases between. The germline V gene encodes CDR1 LGHNA and CDR2 YNFKEQ. DNA for the CDR3: TGTGCCAGCAGCCAATCCGGGGCCCCCCAAAACATTCAGTACTTC. It specifies CASSQSGAPQNIQYF.

Ten or more counts support this clonotype. The library was prepared for alpha chains; this beta chain is a stray read, so its frequency means little. The chain links TRBV20-1 to TRBJ2-7, with D possibly matching TRBD2 (7 bases). The CDR3 spans 15 residues. Deletions cut 7 bases from V and 2 bases from J, with 21 bases between. Germline loops: CDR1 DFQATT, CDR2 SNEGSKA (reference sequence). CDR3 amino acids: CSVPGRRGPPYEQYF. The DNA of the CDR3 is TGCAGTGTTCCAGGAAGGCGGGGGCCTCCCTACGAGCAGTACTTC.

The table lists this clonotype with many counts. This beta chain appears as a stray read in a library generated for alpha chains; its size is not informative. The chain employs TRBV5-6 and TRBJ2-3, with 11 bases aligning to TRBD2. The CDR3 spans 16 residues. CDR1 is SGHDT, CDR2 YYEEEE, per germline. The V and J ends lost 1 base and 3 bases, in that order; junction bases with no gene match: 4. The CDR3 sequence: CASSLLAGGLTDTQYF. The CDR3 DNA is TGTGCCAGCAGCTTGCTAGCGGGGGGATTGACAGATACGCAGTATTTT.

This clonotype was counted ten times or more. The size of this beta chain means little, since it is a stray read in a library made for alpha chains. The V and J genes are TRBV5-1 and TRBJ2-3; possible D gene TRBD2, 6 bases. This CDR3 has 14 residues. V gave up 7 bases and J gave up 1 base, with 13 bases separating them. CDR1 is SGHRS and CDR2 is YFSETQ in the germline V gene. CDR3 nucleotides: TGCGCCAGCTTGGAGGGTTCGGGCACAGATACGCAGTATTTT. It yields the protein CASLEGSGTDTQYF.

The sample holds many counts of this clonotype. A library made for alpha chains picked up this beta chain off target, so its size means little. The chain recombines TRBV20-1 with TRBJ2-1; D may be TRBD1 or TRBD2 (5 bases each). Germline V gene data show CDR1 as DFQATT and CDR2 as SNEGSKA (reference sequence). V lost 4 bases and J 1 base, leaving 23 bases between the germline ends. The length of the CDR3 is 18 residues. CDR3 loop: CSATFTRDGLSSYNEQFF. CDR3 sequence (DNA): TGCAGTGCTACTTTCACCAGGGACGGACTCTCTTCCTACAATGAGCAGTTCTTC.

This clonotype has a count of ten or more. In a library made to pick up alpha chains, this beta chain is a stray read with a size that means little. The chain is built from TRBV30 and TRBJ1-6; D is possibly TRBD1 (5 bases). The CDR3 is 15 amino acids. Between the trimmed V and J ends, which lost 0 bases and 7 bases, there was a span of 13 bases. The V gene's germline CDR1 is GTSNPN and CDR2 SVGIG (reference sequence). CDR3: CAWSVPGLGNSPLHF. The CDR3 DNA follows: TGTGCCTGGAGTGTTCCAGGGTTGGGCAATTCACCCCTCCACTTT.

Remarks on this clonotype: The library was prepared for alpha chains; this beta chain is a stray read, so its frequency means little. This rearrangement joins TRBV7-6 to TRBJ2-3; D remains unclear. This CDR3 has 12 amino acids. V gave up 1 base and J gave up 5 bases, with 4 bases separating them. CDR1 and CDR2 (germline): SGHVS, FNYEAQ. The CDR3 sequence: CASSLVEDTQYF. The CDR3, as DNA: TGTGCCAGCAGCTTAGTGGAAGATACGCAGTATTTT.

This clonotype was seen many times. For a library built for alpha chains, this beta chain is a stray read; little rests on its size. The V and J genes are TRBV29-1 and TRBJ2-7; D unresolved. The CDR3 contains 11 residues. V dropped 5 bases and J dropped 3 bases, with 8 bases sitting between them. Germline V gives CDR1 SQVTM, CDR2 ANQGSEA. The CDR3 loop reads CSVYLNYEQYF. In DNA form, the CDR3 reads TGCAGCGTTTACCTTAACTACGAGCAGTACTTC.

The sample holds many counts of this clonotype. This beta chain slipped into a library made for alpha chains as a stray read, so its size is not meaningful. This chain uses TRBV20-1 with TRBJ1-1; D not resolved. CDR1 and CDR2 from the germline V gene are DFQATT and SNEGSKA (reference sequence). This CDR3 comprises 16 residues. Deletions cut 0 bases from V and 3 bases from J, with 17 bases between. The CDR3 here is CSAREVRVGTYTEAFF. The CDR3 nucleotides are TGCAGTGCTAGAGAGGTGAGAGTGGGCACTTACACTGAAGCTTTCTTT.